Following are 32 T cell receptor beta chains from one sample sequenced in a study of T cell repertoires in ileal Crohn's disease (dated by TCRdb to about 2019). The method was the immunoSEQ multiplex PCR assay. This immuneACCESS table, as held by TCRdb, lists in-frame sequences with V and J called but not all clones. Of the missing ones, under half trace to an unresolved V gene in checked studies; the others have no known cause. The sample table lists 15,000 to 20,000 clones, 85% to 95% of them with a count of one. 3% to 4% of the sample belongs to the ten largest clones. The sample was ileal tissue. These receptors were collected from an adult with Crohn's disease.

Here the CDR3 reads CASRSTGANEKLFF. CDR3 nucleotides: TGTGCCAGCAGATCGACAGGGGCTAATGAAAAACTGTTTTTT. The chain joins TRBV2 to TRBJ1-4, with 8 bases aligning to TRBD1. V lost 6 bases to trimming and J lost 3 bases; unmatched junction nucleotides: 3. CDR1 is SNHLY and CDR2 is FYNNEI in the germline V gene. This CDR3 is 14 amino acids long.

This rearrangement joins TRBV7-9 to TRBJ1-1; D unresolved. Germline CDR1 SEHNR, CDR2 FQNEAQ (reference sequence). Trimming stripped 10 bases from V and 5 bases from J, with 11 bases between. CDR3 length: 11 amino acids. The chain's CDR3 is CATSVRTEAFF. The CDR3 coding sequence is TGTGCCACCTCCGTTCGGACTGAAGCTTTCTTT.

The gene calls are TRBV19 and TRBJ1-5; perhaps TRBD1 as D (5 bases). The ends were cut back, 7 bases at V and 4 bases at J, with 23 bases in the middle. Per germline, CDR1 LNHDA and CDR2 SQIVND (reference sequence). The length of the CDR3 is 17 residues. CDR3 nucleotide sequence: TGTGCCAGTACCCTAAATTGGCAGGGAACTGGAAATCAGCCCCAGCATTTT. Translated: CASTLNWQGTGNQPQHF.

The chain carries TRBV6-6 and TRBJ1-1; weak D call: TRBD1 (5 bases). Germline V lookup: CDR1 MNHNY, CDR2 SVGAGI (reference sequence). The CDR3 is 13 amino acids. V was clipped by 7 bases and J by 7 bases, with 16 bases between them. The CDR3 reads CASKSGRQLEAFF. CDR3 coding DNA: TGTGCCAGCAAAAGTGGACGACAGCTTGAAGCTTTCTTT.

This chain uses TRBV19 with TRBJ2-2; TRBD1 matches 8 bases. The trim removed 6 bases at V and 4 bases at J, leaving 10 bases unmatched. This CDR3 region has 16 residues. Germline V gene lookup returns CDR1 LNHDA and CDR2 SQIVND (reference sequence). The CDR3 nucleotides read TGTGCCAGTAGGTCGACAGGGGTTAGGACCACCGGGGAGCTGTTTTTT. It translates to CASRSTGVRTTGELFF.

The rearrangement joins TRBV13 to TRBJ2-7; weak D call: TRBD2 (5 bases). CDR1 is PRHDT, CDR2 FYEKMQ, per germline (reference sequence). The CDR3 has 15 amino acids. V was cut by 0 bases and J by 6 bases, with 15 bases left in between. The CDR3 reads CASSLGSRAGSEQYF. The CDR3 bases are TGTGCCAGCAGCTTAGGCTCCCGGGCGGGTTCCGAGCAGTACTTC. The complete variable domain, with remaining parts taken from reference TRBV13 and TRBJ2-7, reads AAGVIQSPRHLIKEKRETATLKCYPIPRHDTVYWYQQGPGQDPQFLISFYEKMQSDKGSIPDRFSAQQFSDYHSELNMSSLELGDSALYFCASSLGSRAGSEQYFGPGTRLTVT.

This sequence joins TRBV4-1 and TRBJ1-5; D unresolved. The V and J ends lost 0 bases and 7 bases respectively, with 13 bases between them. The CDR3 sequence is 15 residues long. Germline V gene sequence: CDR1 MGHRA, CDR2 YSYEKL. The chain's CDR3 is CASSQDWRVRQPQHF. The CDR3 region has the DNA TGCGCCAGCAGCCAAGATTGGAGGGTAAGACAGCCCCAGCATTTT.

This chain joins TRBV27 and TRBJ1-6, with a possible D match to TRBD1 (5 bases). Trimming stripped 2 bases from V and 9 bases from J, with 14 bases between. Germline V CDR1 and CDR2: MNHEY, SMNVEV (reference sequence). This CDR3 comprises 15 residues. The CDR3 nucleotides are TGTGCCAGCAGTTTAGGGGCTTTCTTGGGTTCACCCCTCCACTTT. Residues: CASSLGAFLGSPLHF.

V and J are TRBV14 and TRBJ2-1, with 11 nucleotides matching TRBD2. Germline V CDR1 and CDR2: SGHDN, FVKESK. CDR3 length: 15 amino acids. The V gene end was trimmed by 1 base and the J gene end by 8 bases; junction bases not matched to a gene: 4. DNA of the CDR3: TGTGCCAGCAGCCAAGTACTAGCGGGGGTCGATGAGCAGTTCTTC. This sequence encodes CASSQVLAGVDEQFF.

The CDR3 sequence: CASSAGRITNSPLHF. In DNA form, the CDR3 reads TGTGCCAGCTCAGCAGGGAGGATTACCAATTCACCCCTCCACTTT. The V and J genes are TRBV18 and TRBJ1-6, with a tentative D call TRBD1 (5 bases). This CDR3 contains 15 residues. CDR1 is KGHSH and CDR2 is LQKENI in the germline V gene. The V end was cut by 5 bases, the J end by 7 bases, with 15 bases between.

J is TRBJ1-2 and V is TRBV19; 7 positions agree with TRBD1. The germline V gene encodes CDR1 LNHDA and CDR2 SQIVND (reference sequence). J gave up 8 bases and V 6 bases, and 6 bases lay outside the gene matches. The CDR3 spans 12 residues. The CDR3 loop is CASSSQGRGYTF. CDR3 nucleotides: TGTGCCAGTAGCTCACAGGGGCGGGGCTACACCTTC.

J is TRBJ2-7 and V is TRBV7-3, with TRBD2 matching 10 bases. CDR3 length: 18 amino acids. Unmatched junction bases numbered 13, after V lost 0 bases and J lost 5 bases. The germline gives CDR1 SGHTA, CDR2 FQGTGA. The CDR3 DNA follows: TGTGCCAGCAGCTTAACACCTAGCGGGGGCCCCCGGTTCGACGAGCAGTACTTC. Its translation: CASSLTPSGGPRFDEQYF.

V and J are TRBV27 and TRBJ1-5; 9 bases are shared with TRBD1. The junction had 8 bases not matched to a gene; V was cut back by 2 bases and J by 3 bases. Germline values: CDR1 MNHEY, CDR2 SMNVEV (reference sequence). CDR3 length: 17 amino acids. The CDR3 here is CASSLHWTGVNNQPQHF. The CDR3 region has the DNA TGTGCCAGCAGTTTACATTGGACAGGGGTTAACAATCAGCCCCAGCATTTT.

This sequence joins TRBV7-6 and TRBJ1-6; D gene unclear. This CDR3 is built from 13 residues. In germline, CDR1 is SGHVS, CDR2 FNYEAQ. V gave up 2 bases and J gave up 6 bases, with 5 bases separating them. The CDR3 loop reads CASSLSGNSPLHF. CDR3 DNA sequence: TGTGCCAGCAGCTTATCGGGTAATTCACCCCTCCACTTT.

The genes are TRBV11-2 and TRBJ2-7, with TRBD1 matching 8 bases. Germline V gives CDR1 SGHAT, CDR2 FQNNGV. This CDR3 region has 15 residues. V dropped 3 bases and J dropped 0; count of bases not matched to a gene: 4. The CDR3, as DNA: TGTGCCAGCAGCTTGTCAGGGGGCCTCTCCTACGAGCAGTACTTC. The encoded protein is CASSLSGGLSYEQYF.

This chain connects TRBV11-2 to TRBJ2-1, with 8 bases matching TRBD2. The ends lost 4 bases at V and 4 bases at J; junction bases unmatched: 6. The CDR3 loop spans 15 amino acids. The germline gives CDR1 SGHAT, CDR2 FQNNGV. The CDR3 here is CASSSRGVTYNEQFF. The CDR3 DNA reads as TGTGCCAGCAGCTCGCGGGGGGTGACGTACAATGAGCAGTTCTTC.

The chain combines TRBV5-4 with TRBJ1-4; D is ambiguous. Germline V CDR1 and CDR2: SGHNT, YYREEE (reference sequence). Trimming took 0 bases from V and 3 from J, leaving 6 bases between them. This CDR3 is built from 14 residues. The CDR3 region has the DNA TGTGCCAGCAGCTTGGGAGGTCCTAATGAAAAACTGTTTTTT. It is translated as CASSLGGPNEKLFF.

This clone was seen just once. The chain has TRBV19 and TRBJ2-1; TRBD2 matches at 9 bases. CDR1 is LNHDA, CDR2 SQIVND, per germline (reference sequence). Trimming took 6 bases from V and 4 from J; bases not matched to a gene: 16. The CDR3 consists of 18 residues. CDR3 nucleotide sequence: TGTGCCAGTAGCTGGGGAAGGAGTGCTAGCGGGGTATACAATGAGCAGTTCTTC. Its protein is CASSWGRSASGVYNEQFF.

V is TRBV7-3 and J is TRBJ2-1; 7 bases fit TRBD1. The V gene's germline CDR1 is SGHTA and CDR2 FQGTGA. The CDR3 spans 14 residues. The ends lost 4 bases at V and 3 bases at J; junction bases unmatched: 3. CDR3 in DNA: TGTGCCAGCAGCTCCGGACAGGTCTACAATGAGCAGTTCTTC. It codes for CASSSGQVYNEQFF.

The J gene is TRBJ2-6, the V gene TRBV5-5, with D perhaps TRBD2 (6 bases). This CDR3 has 16 residues. V dropped 4 bases and J dropped 0 bases, with 11 bases sitting between them. From germline, CDR1 is SGHKS and CDR2 YYEKEE (reference sequence). CDR3 protein: CASSAGFYSGANVLTF. As DNA, the CDR3 is TGTGCCAGCAGCGCGGGATTCTACTCTGGGGCCAACGTCCTGACTTTC.

V and J are TRBV9 and TRBJ2-7, with D perhaps TRBD2 (6 bases). Trimming pared 3 bases from V and 1 base from J, leaving 14 bases between. This CDR3 is built from 15 residues. Germline CDR1 and CDR2: SGDLS and YYNGEE. The CDR3 spells CASSAGDAGSYEQYF. The CDR3 DNA reads as TGTGCCAGCAGCGCTGGTGACGCGGGGTCCTACGAGCAGTACTTC.

V usage is TRBV27 and J usage is TRBJ1-6; D may be TRBD1 (5 bases). Germline-derived CDR1 and CDR2 are MNHEY and SMNVEV (reference sequence). The V end lost 3 bases, the J end lost 5 bases, and 8 bases lay between the germline ends. The CDR3 is made up of 14 amino acids. CDR3 DNA: TGTGCCAGCAGTTTCGGGGGGGATAATTCACCCCTCCACTTT. Translation: CASSFGGDNSPLHF.

The gene calls are TRBV27 and TRBJ2-3; no reliable D call. The V gene lost 2 bases and the J gene lost 0 bases, with 9 bases spanning the gap. CDR3 size: 15 residues. Germline V gene sequence: CDR1 MNHEY, CDR2 SMNVEV (reference sequence). In DNA form, the CDR3 reads TGTGCCAGCAGTTTAGTGGCCTCTAGCACAGATACGCAGTATTTT. This encodes CASSLVASSTDTQYF.

This clone showed up just once. The chain has TRBV10-2 and TRBJ2-1, with TRBD2 identical over 7 bases. From germline, CDR1 is WSHSY and CDR2 SAAADI. V lost 10 bases, J lost 2 bases, and 5 bases stayed unmatched. CDR3 length: 13 residues. The CDR3 DNA follows: TGCGCCACGGGGCGGGGGACCTACAATGAGCAGTTCTTC. This codes for CATGRGTYNEQFF.

V is TRBV4-3 and J is TRBJ2-3; weak D call: TRBD2 (6 bases). V lost 6 bases and J 5 bases, leaving 24 bases between the germline ends. Germline V CDR1 and CDR2: LGHNA, YSLEER. The CDR3 consists of 17 residues. CDR3 residues: CASSRAGSSGWVDTQYF. CDR3 DNA: TGCGCCAGCAGTAGGGCAGGTAGTAGCGGTTGGGTAGATACGCAGTATTTT.

This clone was detected once. The rearrangement uses TRBV7-9 and TRBJ2-1; perhaps TRBD1 as D (5 bases). The CDR3 is 12 residues long. CDR1 is SEHNR, CDR2 FQNEAQ, per germline (reference sequence). V was clipped by 1 base and J by 12 bases, with 10 bases between them. For the CDR3, the DNA is TGTGCCAGCAGCTTAGTGGGGCTGAGGCAGTTCTTC. Protein: CASSLVGLRQFF.

V and J are TRBV27 and TRBJ1-1, with D tentatively TRBD1 (6 bases). V was trimmed by 8 bases and J by 7 bases, leaving 20 bases between them. CDR3 length: 14 residues. CDR1 is MNHEY, CDR2 SMNVEV, per germline (reference sequence). The CDR3 coding sequence is TGTGCCAGCCAAAAATTCGGGACATACAATGAAGCTTTCTTT. This sequence encodes CASQKFGTYNEAFF.

The V and J genes are TRBV7-2 and TRBJ2-2; no clear D. Trimming pared 9 bases from V and 1 base from J, leaving 9 bases between. CDR3 length equals 13 residues. Germline lookup yields CDR1 SGHTA and CDR2 FQGNSA. In DNA form, the CDR3 reads TGTGCCAGTTTTCGGTGGAACACCGGGGAGCTGTTTTTT. This encodes CASFRWNTGELFF.

The chain carries TRBV5-3 and TRBJ1-2, with unresolved D. TRBV5-3 is flagged as an ORF with uncertain function. CDR3 length equals 14 residues. V was trimmed by 6 bases and J by 6 bases, leaving 18 bases between them. The CDR3 sequence: CARKRESKRDGYTF. The CDR3 coding sequence is TGTGCCAGAAAGAGGGAGTCGAAAAGGGATGGCTACACCTTC.

This chain links TRBV13 with TRBJ2-5; a possible D gene is TRBD1 (6 bases). Trimming pared 4 bases from V and 2 bases from J, leaving 8 bases between. The CDR3 is 13 residues long. The germline V gene has CDR1 PRHDT and CDR2 FYEKMQ (reference sequence). The CDR3 region is CASSSDSQETQYF. DNA for the CDR3: TGTGCCAGCAGCTCGGACAGTCAAGAGACCCAGTACTTC.

The chain has TRBV5-1 and TRBJ2-2; 9 bases are shared with TRBD2. Germline CDR1 and CDR2: SGHRS and YFSETQ. The CDR3 is made up of 15 amino acids. V shed 4 bases, J shed 2 bases, and the junction held 3 bases outside the gene matches. The CDR3 loop reads CASSGSGGNTGELFF. The CDR3 DNA follows: TGCGCCAGCAGCGGTAGCGGGGGCAACACCGGGGAGCTGTTTTTT.

This clone was counted once. The chain recombines TRBV5-1 with TRBJ2-3, with 9 positions matching TRBD2. CDR3 length: 15 amino acids. Per the germline V gene, CDR1 is SGHRS and CDR2 is YFSETQ. Trimming removed 0 bases from V and 4 bases from J; junction bases left unmatched: 3. CDR3 coding DNA: TGCGCCAGCAGCTTGGGCGGGGGGGCCTCAGATACGCAGTATTTT. This encodes CASSLGGGASDTQYF.